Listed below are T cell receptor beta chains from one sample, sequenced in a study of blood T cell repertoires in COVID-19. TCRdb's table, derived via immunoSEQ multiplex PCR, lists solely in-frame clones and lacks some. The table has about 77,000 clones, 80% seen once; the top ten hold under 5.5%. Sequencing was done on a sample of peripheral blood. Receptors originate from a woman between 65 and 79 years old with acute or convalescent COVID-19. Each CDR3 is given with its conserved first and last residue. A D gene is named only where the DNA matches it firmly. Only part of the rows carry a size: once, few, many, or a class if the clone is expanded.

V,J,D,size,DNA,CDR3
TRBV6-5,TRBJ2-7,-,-,TGTGCCAGCAGTTACACGGACACCCGCTCAAGCGAGCAGTACTTC,CASSYTDTRSSEQYF
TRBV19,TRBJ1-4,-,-,TGTGCCAGTAGTATTTGGGACTCCCGGAGTGAAAAACTGTTTTTT,CASSIWDSRSEKLFF
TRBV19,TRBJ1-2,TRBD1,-,TGTGCCAGTAGTGTCGCCGGGACAGGGGTCAACTATGGCTACACCTTC,CASSVAGTGVNYGYTF
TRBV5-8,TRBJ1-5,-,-,TGTGCCAGCAGCTGGGCAGCCGACCAGCATTTT,CASSWAADQHF
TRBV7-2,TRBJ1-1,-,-,TGTGCCAGCAGCTTAGTAGGCGGGGGCACTGAAGCTTTCTTT,CASSLVGGGTEAFF
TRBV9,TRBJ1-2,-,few,TGTGCCAGCAGCCCGACGCGGGACGGGAACTATGGCTACACCTTC,CASSPTRDGNYGYTF
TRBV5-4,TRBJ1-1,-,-,TGTGCCAGCAGCTTGGGTTCGGGGATGATGAACACTGAAGCTTTCTTT,CASSLGSGMMNTEAFF
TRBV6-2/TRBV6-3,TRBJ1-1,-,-,TGTGCCAGCAGTTACTTTAGCTTAAATGAAGCTTTCTTT,CASSYFSLNEAFF
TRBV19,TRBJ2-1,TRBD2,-,TGTGCCAGTAGTGGAGGGACTAGCGGGGGCCCTCGGCAGTTCTTC,CASSGGTSGGPRQFF
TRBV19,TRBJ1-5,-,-,TGTGCCAGTAGTCCCCGACCGGGAACACAAAGCAATCAGCCCCAGCATTTT,CASSPRPGTQSNQPQHF
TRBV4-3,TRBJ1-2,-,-,TGCGCCAGCAGCCCTACGGCAGGGGCGGGTTACTATGGCTACACCTTC,CASSPTAGAGYYGYTF
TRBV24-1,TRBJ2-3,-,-,TGTGCCACCAGTGACCGGGGGGCCCAAGATACGCAGTATTTT,CATSDRGAQDTQYF
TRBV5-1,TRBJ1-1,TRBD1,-,TGCGCCAGTGGACAGGGAAGCGGGGGGTACACTGAAGCTTTCTTT,CASGQGSGGYTEAFF
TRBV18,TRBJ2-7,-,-,TGTGCCAGCTCCCCAAGGAGCTCCTACGAGCAGTACTTC,CASSPRSSYEQYF
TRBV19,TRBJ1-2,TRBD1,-,TGTGCCAGTACCCAAACAGGGGGCCATGGTGGCTACACCTTC,CASTQTGGHGGYTF
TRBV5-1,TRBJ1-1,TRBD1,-,TGCGCCAGCAGCTGGGACAGGGAGAACACTGAAGCTTTCTTT,CASSWDRENTEAFF
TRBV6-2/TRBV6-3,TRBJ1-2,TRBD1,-,TGTGCCAGCAGTTATACGGAACAGGGGATCTATGGCTACACCTTC,CASSYTEQGIYGYTF
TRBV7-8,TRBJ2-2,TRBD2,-,TGTGCCAGCAGCCGAGTCTCTGGGCTAGCGGGGACTGGGGAGCTGTTTTTT,CASSRVSGLAGTGELFF
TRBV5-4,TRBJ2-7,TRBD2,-,TGTGCCAGCAGCCTAGGGACTAGCGAGGTATACGAGCAGTACTTC,CASSLGTSEVYEQYF
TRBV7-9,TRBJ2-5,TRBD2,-,TGTGCCAGCAGTTTGACTAGCGGGGGGGCAGAGACCCAGTACTTC,CASSLTSGGAETQYF
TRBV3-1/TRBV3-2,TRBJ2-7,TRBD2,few,TGTGCCAGCAGCCAAACAGTCCGGCGGGAGTTCTCCTACGAGCAGTACTTC,CASSQTVRREFSYEQYF
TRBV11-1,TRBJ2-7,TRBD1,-,TGTGCCAGCAGCCTCGACAGGGACGAGCAGTACTTC,CASSLDRDEQYF
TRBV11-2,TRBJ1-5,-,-,TGTGCCAGCAGCTTATCCGGGGTTGGCAATCAGCCCCAGCATTTT,CASSLSGVGNQPQHF
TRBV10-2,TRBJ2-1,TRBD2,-,TGCGCCAGCAGTTTAGCGGGGGGGCGGAATGAGCAGTTCTTC,CASSLAGGRNEQFF
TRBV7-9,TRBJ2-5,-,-,TGTGCCAGCAGCTTAGGCGTCTCGGCGGGGGCTCAAGAGACCCAGTACTTC,CASSLGVSAGAQETQYF
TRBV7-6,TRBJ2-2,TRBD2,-,TGTGCCAGCAGCCCGCGTAGCGGGGGAAACACCGGGGAGCTGTTTTTT,CASSPRSGGNTGELFF
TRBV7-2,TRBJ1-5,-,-,TGTGCCAGCAGCCCAGGTGGTGGAGGGACCTATCAGCCCCAGCATTTT,CASSPGGGGTYQPQHF